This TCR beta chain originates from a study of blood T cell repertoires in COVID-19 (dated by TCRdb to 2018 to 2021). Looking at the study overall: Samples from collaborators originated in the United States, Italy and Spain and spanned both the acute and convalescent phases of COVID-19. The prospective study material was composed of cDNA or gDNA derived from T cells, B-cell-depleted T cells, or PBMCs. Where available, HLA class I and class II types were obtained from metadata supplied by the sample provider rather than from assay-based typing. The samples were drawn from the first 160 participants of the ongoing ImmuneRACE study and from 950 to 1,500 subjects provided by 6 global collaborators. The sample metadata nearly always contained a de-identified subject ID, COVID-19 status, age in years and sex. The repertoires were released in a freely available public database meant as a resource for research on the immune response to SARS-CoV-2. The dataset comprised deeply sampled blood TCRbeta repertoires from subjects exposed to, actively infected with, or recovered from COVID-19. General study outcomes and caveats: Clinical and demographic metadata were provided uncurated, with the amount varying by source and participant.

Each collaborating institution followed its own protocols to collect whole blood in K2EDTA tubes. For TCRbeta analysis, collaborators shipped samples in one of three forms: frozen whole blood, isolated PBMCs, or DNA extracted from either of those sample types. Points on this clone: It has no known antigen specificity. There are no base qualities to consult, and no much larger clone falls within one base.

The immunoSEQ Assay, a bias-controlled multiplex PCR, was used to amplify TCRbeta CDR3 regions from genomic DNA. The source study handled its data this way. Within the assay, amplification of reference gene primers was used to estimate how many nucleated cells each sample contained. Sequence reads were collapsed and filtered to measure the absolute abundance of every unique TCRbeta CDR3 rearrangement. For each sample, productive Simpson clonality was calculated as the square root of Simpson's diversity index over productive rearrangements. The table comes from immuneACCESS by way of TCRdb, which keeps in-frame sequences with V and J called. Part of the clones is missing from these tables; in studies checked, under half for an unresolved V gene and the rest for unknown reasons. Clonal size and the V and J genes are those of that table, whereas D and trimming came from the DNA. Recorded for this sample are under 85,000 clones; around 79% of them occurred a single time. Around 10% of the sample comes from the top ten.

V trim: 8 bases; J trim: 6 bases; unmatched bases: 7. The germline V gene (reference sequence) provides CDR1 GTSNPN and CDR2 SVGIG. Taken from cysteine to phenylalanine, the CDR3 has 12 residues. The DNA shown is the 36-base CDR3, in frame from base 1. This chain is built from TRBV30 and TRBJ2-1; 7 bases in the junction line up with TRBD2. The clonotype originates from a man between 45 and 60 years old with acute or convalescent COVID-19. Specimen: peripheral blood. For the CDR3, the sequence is CALGRGSNEQFF. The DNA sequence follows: TGTGCCCTTGGGAGGGGCTCCAATGAGCAGTTCTTC.